This TCR beta chain was obtained from a study of human versus mouse CDR3 diversity and MHC coevolution. This CDR3 contains 12 residues. V shed 6 bases and J 5 bases; nucleotides not matched to a gene: 4. Germline values: CDR1 KGHSH, CDR2 LQKENI. Some clones are missing from TCRdb's copy, which holds only in-frame ones; the method was immunoSEQ multiplex PCR. The profile shows about 83,000 clones, roughly 90% of them singletons. The receptor was derived from a person between 25 and 69 years old in good health. The V gene is TRBV18, the J gene TRBJ2-7; 7 bases agree with TRBD1. Sequences were obtained from naive CD4+ T cells from blood. Subset denoted: CD45RO-negative CD62L-positive naive CD4 T cells. CDR3 bases: TGTGCCAGCTCGTCCACAGGGGACGAGCAGTACTTC. Translation gives CASSSTGDEQYF.